This record concerns one TCR beta chain sequence. Its antigen is undetermined. The data belong to a study of OX40 agonist ivuxolimab in advanced cancers. Study-level information: Aged about 20 to 85 with a mean of 60 years, they were less than 90% male. Earlier anti-PD-1, anti-PD-L1 or anti-CTLA-4 therapy was permitted; roughly 37% had received some. Findings and caveats of the study: On average, CD8+ T cells had more expanded clones than CD4+.

The V segment lost 3 bases and the J segment 5 bases; nucleotides outside the gene matches: 10. Germline CDR1 LNHDA, CDR2 SQIVND (reference sequence). This CDR3 region has 16 residues. TCRdb's copy holds only in-frame clones and misses some; the assay was immunoSEQ multiplex PCR. The table lists approximately 100,000 clones, about 92% of them singletons. The clonotype originates from an adult with an advanced solid tumor such as melanoma, head and neck, liver or kidney cancer. Sequencing was performed on CD4+ or CD8+ T cells sorted from blood, taken in a trial of the OX40 agonist ivuxolimab. The chain has TRBV19 and TRBJ2-7; 10 nucleotides match TRBD2. The CDR3 DNA reads TGTGCCAGTAGTATCGCCCGGGCTAGCGGGAGCGACGAGCAGTACTTC. This encodes CASSIARASGSDEQYF.